What follows are 18 T cell receptor beta chains derived from one specimen sequenced in a study of T cell changes during pregnancy in multiple sclerosis. TCRdb's table, derived via immunoSEQ multiplex PCR, lists solely in-frame clones and lacks some. The data hold 59,000 or so clones, with 80% to 95% observed a single time. Material: peripheral blood, obtained in the third trimester of pregnancy. The origin of the receptors is a female donor in good health, enrolled as a control in a pregnancy study.

This chain joins TRBV15 and TRBJ2-2; D unclear. Germline V gene sequence: CDR1 LNHNV, CDR2 YYDKDF (reference sequence). Trimming cost V 0 bases and J 2 bases, with 10 bases left between them. The CDR3 is made up of 16 amino acids. CDR3 residues: CATSREAGTNTGELFF. The CDR3 nucleotides are TGTGCCACCAGCAGAGAAGCAGGAACTAACACCGGGGAGCTGTTTTTT.

The chain combines TRBV14 with TRBJ2-3; tentative D call: TRBD2 (5 bases). Per the germline V gene, CDR1 is SGHDN and CDR2 is FVKESK. The ends were cut back, 3 bases at V and 8 bases at J, with 6 bases in the middle. The length of the CDR3 is 11 residues. CDR3 residues: CASSHGSTQYF. The CDR3 DNA follows: TGTGCCAGCAGCCATGGGAGTACGCAGTATTTT.

The rearrangement links TRBV29-1 to TRBJ2-1; 12 bases agree with TRBD2. The CDR3 runs to 16 residues. Per the germline V gene, CDR1 is SQVTM and CDR2 is ANQGSEA. J gave up 0 bases and V 4 bases, and 4 bases lay outside the gene matches. The CDR3 bases are TGCAGCGTTGGTACTAGCGGGGGGAACTCCTACAATGAGCAGTTCTTC. It encodes CSVGTSGGNSYNEQFF.

The chain has TRBV7-3 and TRBJ2-5, with TRBD2 matching 12 bases. V was clipped by 4 bases and J by 5 bases; unmatched bases: 5. Germline V CDR1 and CDR2: SGHTA, FQGTGA. This CDR3 region has 15 residues. CDR3: CASSSRLAGDETQYF. The CDR3 coding sequence is TGTGCCAGCAGCTCTCGACTAGCGGGGGACGAGACCCAGTACTTC.

V and J are TRBV7-6 and TRBJ2-3; no reliable D call. From germline, CDR1 is SGHVS and CDR2 FNYEAQ. This CDR3 has 12 residues. V was clipped by 5 bases and J by 5 bases, with 8 bases between them. The CDR3 protein is CASSPVVDTQYF. DNA for the CDR3: TGTGCCAGCAGCCCGGTAGTAGATACGCAGTATTTT. Full variable domain (remainder filled in from reference TRBV7-6 and TRBJ2-3): GAGVSQSPRYKVTKRGQDVALRCDPISGHVSLYWYRQALGQGPEFLTYFNYEAQQDKSGLPNDRFSAERPEGSISTLTIQRTEQRDSAMYRCASSPVVDTQYFGPGTRLTVL.

The chain carries TRBV29-1 and TRBJ1-2; TRBD1 matches at 8 bases. Germline lookup yields CDR1 SQVTM and CDR2 ANQGSEA. Unmatched junction bases numbered 4, after V lost 7 bases and J lost 0 bases. The CDR3 covers 13 residues. The CDR3 reads CSASQGANYGYTF. CDR3 DNA sequence: TGCAGCGCCTCACAGGGGGCTAACTATGGCTACACCTTC.

This chain connects TRBV5-6 to TRBJ2-5; 9 bases are a match to TRBD2. Trimming removed 0 bases from V and 4 bases from J; junction bases left unmatched: 4. Looked up from germline, CDR1 is SGHDT and CDR2 is YYEEEE. The CDR3 is 15 amino acids. The CDR3 DNA reads TGTGCCAGCAGCTTGGGTAGCGGGAGAGGAGAGACCCAGTACTTC. Protein sequence: CASSLGSGRGETQYF.

The V and J genes are TRBV5-1 and TRBJ1-1, with 7 bases matching TRBD1. This CDR3 is built from 13 residues. Germline-derived CDR1 and CDR2 are SGHRS and YFSETQ. V was clipped by 5 bases and J by 3 bases; unmatched bases: 4. The CDR3 here is CASRMQGDTEAFF. CDR3 bases: TGCGCCAGCAGAATGCAGGGGGACACTGAAGCTTTCTTT.

The rearrangement joins TRBV7-2 to TRBJ2-1, with D perhaps matching TRBD2 (7 bases). The CDR3 is 15 residues long. Looked up from germline, CDR1 is SGHTA and CDR2 is FQGNSA. Trimming took 6 bases from V and 4 from J, leaving 16 bases between them. The CDR3, as DNA: TGTGCCAGCAGTTTTGAGGGGGGGCGTTACAATGAGCAGTTCTTC. Its protein product is CASSFEGGRYNEQFF. The full variable domain, completed using reference TRBV7-2 and TRBJ2-1, is GAGVSQSPSNKVTEKGKDVELRCDPISGHTALYWYRQSLGQGLEFLIYFQGNSAPDKSGLPSDRFSAERTGGSVSTLTIQRTQQEDSAVYLCASSFEGGRYNEQFFGPGTRLTVL.

This clone was recorded only once. At one end, the junction sequence differs from germline, possibly due to a read error. This chain links TRBV4-2 with TRBJ1-2; the D is unclear. Germline CDR1 is LGHNA and CDR2 is YNFKEQ. The CDR3 extends over 14 amino acids. CDR3 nucleotides: TGTGCCAGCAGCCTTGATAACCCTAACTATGGTTACACCTTC. This sequence encodes CASSLDNPNYGYTF.

The chain joins TRBV9 to TRBJ2-7, with 10 bases identical to TRBD2. The CDR3 sequence is 20 residues long. J was trimmed by 3 bases and V by 0 bases; bases with no gene match: 18. Germline V gene lookup returns CDR1 SGDLS and CDR2 YYNGEE. CDR3 protein: CASSVDGRTRTSGRGYEQYF. CDR3 in DNA: TGTGCCAGCAGCGTAGATGGCCGAACACGGACTAGCGGCAGGGGCTACGAGCAGTACTTC.

The rearrangement joins TRBV7-2 to TRBJ1-1; D is possibly TRBD1 (6 bases). Germline V gives CDR1 SGHTA, CDR2 FQGNSA. CDR3 length: 16 residues. V lost 5 bases and J 0 bases, leaving 16 bases between the germline ends. The CDR3 loop is CASSLGQPPMNTEAFF. CDR3 in DNA: TGTGCCAGCAGCCTAGGACAGCCTCCGATGAACACTGAAGCTTTCTTT.

The chain is built from TRBV7-8 and TRBJ2-7; 10 bases map to TRBD2. J was trimmed by 9 bases and V by 1 base; bases with no gene match: 6. Per germline, CDR1 SGHVS and CDR2 FQNEAQ. There are 14 residues in the CDR3. CDR3 amino acids: CASSLEASGSLQYF. CDR3 DNA: TGTGCCAGCAGCTTAGAAGCTAGCGGGAGTCTGCAGTACTTC.

DNA for the CDR3: TGTGCCAGCAGTTTGGACAGGAACACCGGGGAGCTGTTTTTT. Translating gives CASSLDRNTGELFF. The gene calls are TRBV6-5 and TRBJ2-2; perhaps TRBD1 as D (6 bases). Trimming shortened V by 4 bases and J by 1 base, and 7 bases separated the two germline ends. Per germline, CDR1 MNHEY and CDR2 SVGAGI. The CDR3 covers 14 residues.

The J gene is TRBJ1-5, the V gene TRBV7-3; the D is unclear. The germline CDR1 and CDR2 sequences are SGHTA and FQGTGA. V lost 2 bases and J 5 bases, leaving 7 bases between the germline ends. The CDR3 consists of 13 residues. As DNA, the CDR3 is TGTGCCAGCAGCTTACACAGTGATCAGCCCCAGCATTTT. Residues: CASSLHSDQPQHF.

This clone has a handful of counts. J is TRBJ2-2 and V is TRBV4-3; the D gene is possibly TRBD2 (6 bases). Per germline, CDR1 LGHNA and CDR2 YSLEER. Trimming shortened V by 1 base and J by 6 bases, and 12 bases separated the two germline ends. The CDR3 spans 15 residues. The CDR3: CASSQAGVVAGELFF. The CDR3 coding sequence is TGCGCCAGCAGCCAAGCGGGAGTAGTAGCCGGGGAGCTGTTTTTT.

Written as DNA, the CDR3 is TGTGCAAGTCGCTTCCCTTTCGGGGAGCTGTTTTTT. The encoded protein is CASRFPFGELFF. This rearrangement joins TRBV12-2 to TRBJ2-2; TRBD2, as called in the table, went unchecked against the DNA. TRBV12-2 is recorded as a pseudogene. The CDR3 covers 12 residues.

This rearrangement joins TRBV13 to TRBJ2-4; tentatively, D is TRBD2 (5 bases). The CDR3 spans 16 residues. Trimming shortened V by 0 bases and J by 1 base, and 10 bases separated the two germline ends. The V gene's germline CDR1 is PRHDT and CDR2 FYEKMQ (reference sequence). Written as DNA, the CDR3 is TGTGCCAGCAGCTTAGGAAGGACTCTGGCCAAAAACATTCAGTACTTC. It encodes CASSLGRTLAKNIQYF.